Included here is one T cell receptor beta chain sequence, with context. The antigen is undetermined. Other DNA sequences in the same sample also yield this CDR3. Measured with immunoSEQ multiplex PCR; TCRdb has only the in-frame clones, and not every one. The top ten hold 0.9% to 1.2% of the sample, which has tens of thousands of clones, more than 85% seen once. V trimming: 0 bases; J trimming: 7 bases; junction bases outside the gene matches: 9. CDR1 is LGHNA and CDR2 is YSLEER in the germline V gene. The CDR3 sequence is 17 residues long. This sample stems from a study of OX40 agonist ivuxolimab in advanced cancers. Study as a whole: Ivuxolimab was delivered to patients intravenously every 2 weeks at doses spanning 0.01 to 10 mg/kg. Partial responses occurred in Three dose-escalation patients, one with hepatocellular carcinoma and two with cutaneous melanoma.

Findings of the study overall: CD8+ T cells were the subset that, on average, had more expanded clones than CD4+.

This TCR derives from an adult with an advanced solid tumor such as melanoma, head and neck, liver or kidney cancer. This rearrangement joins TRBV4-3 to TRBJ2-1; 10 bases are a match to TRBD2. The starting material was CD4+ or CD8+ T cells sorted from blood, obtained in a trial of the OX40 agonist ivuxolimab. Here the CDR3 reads CASSQDLPSGRRNEQFF. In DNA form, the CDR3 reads TGCGCCAGCAGCCAAGATCTCCCTAGCGGGAGAAGGAATGAGCAGTTCTTC.